This T cell receptor (beta chain) was observed in a study of naive and memory T cell subsets. The CDR3 consists of 12 residues. Trimming took 5 bases from V and 5 from J, leaving 12 bases between them. Germline assignment: CDR1 SQVTM and CDR2 ANQGSEA. After CD4 positive bead selection, the CD4-negative fraction gave CD8 T cells. The beta constant-region primer was an equimolar mix of two oligonucleotides covering TRBC1 and TRBC2. Four rounds of PCR amplified the ligated cDNA using nested alpha and beta constant-region primers plus SP2. MiXCR was run by TCRdb on the UMI-ligation and nested PCR reads, yielding one entry per CDR3 protein. Of approximately 89,000 distinct CDR3 sequences listed, about 7% are singletons. Findings and caveats of the study: TCR counts from RNA may reflect activation-linked expression changes.

The sample holds many counts of this clonotype. The antigen is undetermined. The V and J genes are TRBV29-1 and TRBJ1-2, with D unresolved. What was sequenced was central memory CD4+ T cells from blood. This TCR derives from a human donor in good health. The CDR3 DNA is TGCAGCGTTTTGTCCGTCGAGTATGGCTACACCTTC. Its protein product is CSVLSVEYGYTF.